Here is one T cell receptor (beta chain) with its context. cDNA serving as the sequencing template came from extracted, reverse transcribed RNA. The protocol was immunoSEQ multiplex PCR, while the TCRdb copy is restricted to in-frame clones and leaves out a portion. The table shows under 250,000 clones, with 50% to 70% occurring only once. This specimen comes from a study of CD8+ T cells in alopecia areata. This sample's treatment: oral pan-JAK inhibitor, 5-10 mg twice daily. Specimens obtained from alopecia areata patients comprised lesional scalp punch biopsies and peripheral blood. From germline, CDR1 is SGDLS and CDR2 YYNGEE. The V gene lost 0 bases and the J gene lost 7 bases, with 10 bases spanning the gap. The CDR3 totals 13 residues.

This sample comprised CD4+ T cells sorted from blood, obtained at week 4, from a patient treated with tofacitinib. The TCR comes from a human donor with alopecia areata. The genes are TRBV9 and TRBJ2-5, with D uncertain. This CDR3 reads CASSVDSLGTQYF. CDR3 DNA: TGTGCCAGCAGCGTAGACAGCTTGGGGACCCAGTACTTC.